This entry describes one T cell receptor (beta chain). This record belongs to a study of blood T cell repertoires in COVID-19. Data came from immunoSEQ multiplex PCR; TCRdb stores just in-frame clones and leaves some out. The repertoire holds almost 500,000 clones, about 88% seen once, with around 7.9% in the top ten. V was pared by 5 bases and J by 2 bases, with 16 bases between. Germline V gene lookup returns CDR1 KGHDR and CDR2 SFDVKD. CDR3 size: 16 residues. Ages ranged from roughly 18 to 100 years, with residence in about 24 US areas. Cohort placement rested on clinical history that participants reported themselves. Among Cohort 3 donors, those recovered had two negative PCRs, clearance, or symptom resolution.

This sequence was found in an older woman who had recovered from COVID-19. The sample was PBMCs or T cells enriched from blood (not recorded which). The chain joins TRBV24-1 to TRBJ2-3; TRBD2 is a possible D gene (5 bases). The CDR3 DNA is TGTGCCACCAGTGGAGGGTATGGTGCCCCCACAGATACGCAGTATTTT. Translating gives CATSGGYGAPTDTQYF.